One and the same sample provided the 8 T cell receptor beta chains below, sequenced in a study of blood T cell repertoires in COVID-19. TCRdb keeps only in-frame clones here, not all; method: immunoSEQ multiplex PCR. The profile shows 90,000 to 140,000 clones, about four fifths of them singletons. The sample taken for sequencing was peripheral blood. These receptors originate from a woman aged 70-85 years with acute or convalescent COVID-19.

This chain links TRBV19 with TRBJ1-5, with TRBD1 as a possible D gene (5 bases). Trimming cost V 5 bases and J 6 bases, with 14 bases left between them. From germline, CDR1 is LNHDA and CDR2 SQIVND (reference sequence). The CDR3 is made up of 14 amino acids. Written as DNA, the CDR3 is TGTGCCAGTAGTCTTACCGGGGGTAGTCAGCCCCAGCATTTT. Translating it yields CASSLTGGSQPQHF.

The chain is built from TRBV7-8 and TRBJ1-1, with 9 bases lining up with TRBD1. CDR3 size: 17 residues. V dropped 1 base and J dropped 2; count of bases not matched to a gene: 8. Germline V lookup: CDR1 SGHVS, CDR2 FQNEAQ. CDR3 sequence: CASSLESGTGINTEAFF. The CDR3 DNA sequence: TGTGCCAGCAGCTTAGAGTCGGGGACAGGGATTAACACTGAAGCTTTCTTT.

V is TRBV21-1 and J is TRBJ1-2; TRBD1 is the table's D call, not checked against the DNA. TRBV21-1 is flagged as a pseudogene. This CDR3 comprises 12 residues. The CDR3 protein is CASLQAYYGYTF. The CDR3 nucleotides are TGTGCCAGCCTACAGGCCTACTATGGCTACACCTTC.

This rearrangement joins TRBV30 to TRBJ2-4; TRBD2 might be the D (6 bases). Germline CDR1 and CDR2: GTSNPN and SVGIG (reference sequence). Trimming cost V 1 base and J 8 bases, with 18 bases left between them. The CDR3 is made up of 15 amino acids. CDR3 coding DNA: TGTGCCTGGAGTGGGGGCGGGGAAGTCATGGACATTCAGTACTTC. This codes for CAWSGGGEVMDIQYF. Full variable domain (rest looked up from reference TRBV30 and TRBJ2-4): SQTIHQWPATLVQPVGSPLSLECTVEGTSNPNLYWYRQAAGRGLQLLFYSVGIGQISSEVPQNLSASRPQDRQFILSSKKLLLSDSGFYLCAWSGGGEVMDIQYFGAGTRLSVL.

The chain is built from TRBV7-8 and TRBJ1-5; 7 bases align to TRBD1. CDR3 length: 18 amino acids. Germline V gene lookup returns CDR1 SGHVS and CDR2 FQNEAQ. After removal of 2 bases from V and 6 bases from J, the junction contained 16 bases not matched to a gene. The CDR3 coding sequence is TGTGCCAGCAGCTTATATCATGACAGAGGCAGGGGGATTCAGCCCCAGCATTTT. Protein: CASSLYHDRGRGIQPQHF.

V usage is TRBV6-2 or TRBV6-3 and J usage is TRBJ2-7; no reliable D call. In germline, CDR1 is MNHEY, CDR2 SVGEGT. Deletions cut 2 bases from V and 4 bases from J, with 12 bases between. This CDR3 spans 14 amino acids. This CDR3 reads CASSYSAVLYEQYF. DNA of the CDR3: TGTGCCAGCAGTTACAGTGCAGTTTTATACGAGCAGTACTTC.

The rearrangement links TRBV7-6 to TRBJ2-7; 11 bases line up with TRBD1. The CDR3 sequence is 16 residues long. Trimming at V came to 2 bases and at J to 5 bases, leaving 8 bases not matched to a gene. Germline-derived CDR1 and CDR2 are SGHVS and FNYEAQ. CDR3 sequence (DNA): TGTGCCAGCAGCTTAACCGGGACAGGGGGAGGTGACGAGCAGTACTTC. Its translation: CASSLTGTGGGDEQYF.

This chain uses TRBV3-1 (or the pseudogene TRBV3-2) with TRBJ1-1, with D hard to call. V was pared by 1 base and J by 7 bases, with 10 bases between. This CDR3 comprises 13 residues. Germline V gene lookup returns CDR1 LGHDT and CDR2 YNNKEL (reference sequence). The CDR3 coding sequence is TGTGCCAGCAGCCAAGCCCAATTCAATGAAGCTTTCTTT. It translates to CASSQAQFNEAFF.